What follows describes a single TCR beta chain. Antigen: not known. Time point of the sample: patch test 2, 6 weeks after DPC sensitization. Stated treatment: therapeutic diphenylcyclopropenone sensitization with weekly scalp DPC. Blood sampling preceded each patch test application. This sample was included in a study of human T cells and chemical hapten exposure. The CDR3 runs 13 residues. The V gene lost 3 bases and the J gene lost 3 bases, with 9 bases spanning the gap. From germline, CDR1 is MDHEN and CDR2 SYDVKM. Findings and limits, study-wide: Following DPC sensitization, TCRs present above 1 in 1000 frequency showed no change. Expanded TCRs produced significantly more large CDR3 similarity clusters than controls did.

Library construction involved attaching unique molecular identifiers to individual cDNA molecules, which allowed quantitative, reproducible TCR counting. TCRdb ran MiXCR on the RACE reads and lists one entry per CDR3 protein. The data contain just over 350,000 distinct CDR3 sequences, roughly 6.3% of them singletons. The input for sequencing was whole blood, taken in connection with sensitization to the hapten diphenylcyclopropenone (DPC). V gene TRBV28 combines with J gene TRBJ2-7, with unresolved D. This clonotype was obtained from a woman under 30 with alopecia areata. Some clones in this sample may be carry-over from other donors' samples. Written as DNA, the CDR3 is TGTGCCAGCAGTTTGATCGGCGGCTACGAGCAGTACTTC. Translated, it gives CASSLIGGYEQYF.